The sequence of this T cell receptor (beta chain) was determined in a study of blood T cell repertoires in COVID-19 (dated by TCRdb to the early 2020s). Describing the broader study: Collaborator samples came from the United States, Italy and Spain and covered acute and convalescent phases of COVID-19. The material from the prospective study consisted of cDNA or gDNA derived from T cells, B-cell-depleted T cells, or PBMCs. Deeply sampled blood TCRbeta repertoires from subjects exposed to, actively infected with, or recovered from COVID-19 were included in the dataset. A freely available public database, intended as a resource for researchers studying the immune response to SARS-CoV-2, is where the repertoires were released. The samples were drawn from the first 160 participants of the ongoing ImmuneRACE study and from 1,254 subjects provided by 6 global collaborators. The sample metadata nearly always contained a de-identified subject ID, COVID-19 status, age in years and sex. Where HLA class I and class II types were available, the types were taken from metadata supplied by the sample provider, not from assay-based typing.

In Seattle, one collaborating source enrolled patients while the infection was active and tracked those patients longitudinally over the course of disease. Each collaborating institution followed its own protocols to collect whole blood in K2EDTA tubes. For TCRbeta analysis, collaborators shipped samples in one of three forms: frozen whole blood, isolated PBMCs, or DNA extracted from either of those sample types. What the work shows at the level of the full study, not this receptor alone: How much clinical and demographic metadata was included differed by source and by participant, and the metadata was provided uncurated.

Comments on this clone: Its cognate antigen has yet to be identified. No base-level quality is on record; no much larger clone is a single base apart.

The CDR3 contains 16 residues, cysteine and phenylalanine counted. Only the CDR3 DNA stays, 48 bases, in frame from base 1. CDR1 and CDR2 are drawn from the germline V gene: SNHLY, FYNNEI. Relative to germline, V is 6 bases shorter and J is 4 bases shorter, with 21 bases between their ends. TCRbeta CDR3 regions were amplified from genomic DNA by means of the immunoSEQ Assay, a bias-controlled multiplex PCR. The paper's processing steps were these. The number of nucleated cells in each sample was estimated by amplification of reference gene primers within the assay. To quantify the absolute abundance of each unique TCRbeta CDR3 rearrangement, sequence reads were collapsed and filtered. For each sample, productive Simpson clonality was calculated as the square root of Simpson's diversity index over productive rearrangements. Held by TCRdb, this immuneACCESS table contains in-frame sequences only and omits some clones. Under half of the omission traces to an unresolved V gene where checked; the cause of the rest is unknown. V and J calls plus clone size are reproduced from that table; the DNA served to infer D and trimming. Here the sample has around 300,000 clones; nearly 90% occur a single time. More than 0.85% of the sample rests with the top ten.

The rearrangement combines TRBV2 with TRBJ1-2; the D gene cannot be resolved reliably. The origin of this receptor is a woman aged 40 to 50 with COVID-19, enrolled during active disease. The sequencing sample was made of peripheral blood. The DNA is TGTGCCAGCAGCACCGGGTTTCTCAACTACGGCTATGGCTACACCTTC. Translated, this gives CASSTGFLNYGYGYTF.